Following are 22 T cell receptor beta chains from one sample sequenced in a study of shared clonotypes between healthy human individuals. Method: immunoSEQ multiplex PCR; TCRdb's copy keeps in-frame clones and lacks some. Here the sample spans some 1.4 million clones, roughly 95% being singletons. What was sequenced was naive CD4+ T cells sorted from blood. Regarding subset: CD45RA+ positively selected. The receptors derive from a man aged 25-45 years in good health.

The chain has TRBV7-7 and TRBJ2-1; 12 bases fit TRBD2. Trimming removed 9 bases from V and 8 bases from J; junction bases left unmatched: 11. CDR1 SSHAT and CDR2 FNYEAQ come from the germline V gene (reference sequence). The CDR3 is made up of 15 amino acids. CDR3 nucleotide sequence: TGTGCCAGAGAACCGACTAGCGGGAGTAGCGATGAGCAGTTCTTC. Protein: CAREPTSGSSDEQFF.

CDR3: CASRPSPNEQFF. In nucleotides, the CDR3 is TGTGCCAGCAGGCCCTCCCCCAATGAGCAGTTCTTC. The chain joins TRBV28 to TRBJ2-1, with D unresolved. CDR1 MDHEN and CDR2 SYDVKM come from the germline V gene. This CDR3 comprises 12 residues. V was cut by 6 bases and J by 6 bases, with 9 bases left in between. The full variable domain, completed using reference TRBV28 and TRBJ2-1, is DVKVTQSSRYLVKRTGEKVFLECVQDMDHENMFWYRQDPGLGLRLIYFSYDVKMKEKGDIPEGYSVSREKKERFSLILESASTNQTSMYLCASRPSPNEQFFGPGTRLTVL.

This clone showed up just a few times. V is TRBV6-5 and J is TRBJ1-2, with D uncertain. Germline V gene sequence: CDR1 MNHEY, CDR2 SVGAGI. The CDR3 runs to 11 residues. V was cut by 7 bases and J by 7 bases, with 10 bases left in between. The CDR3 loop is CASTHEGGYTF. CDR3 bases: TGTGCCAGCACCCACGAAGGTGGCTACACCTTC.

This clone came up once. CDR3 residues: CASSLAGEQFF. For the CDR3, the DNA is TGTGCCAGCAGTTTAGCCGGCGAGCAGTTCTTC. This sequence joins TRBV28 and TRBJ2-1; unclear D gene. Per the germline V gene, CDR1 is MDHEN and CDR2 is SYDVKM. V was clipped by 2 bases and J by 10 bases, with 6 bases between them. The CDR3 consists of 11 residues.

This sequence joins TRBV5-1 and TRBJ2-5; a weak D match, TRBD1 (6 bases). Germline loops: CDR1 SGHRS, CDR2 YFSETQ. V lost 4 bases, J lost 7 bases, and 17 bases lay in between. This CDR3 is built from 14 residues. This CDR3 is CASSPGDGSRTQYF. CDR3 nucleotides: TGCGCCAGCAGCCCAGGGGATGGCTCCCGGACCCAGTACTTC.

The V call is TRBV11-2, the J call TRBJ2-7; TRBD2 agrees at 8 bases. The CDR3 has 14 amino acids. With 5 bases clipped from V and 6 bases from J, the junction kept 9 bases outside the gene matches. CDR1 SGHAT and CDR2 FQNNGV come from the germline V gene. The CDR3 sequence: CASSVTAGVSEQYF. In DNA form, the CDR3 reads TGTGCCAGCAGCGTTACAGCGGGAGTTTCCGAGCAGTACTTC.

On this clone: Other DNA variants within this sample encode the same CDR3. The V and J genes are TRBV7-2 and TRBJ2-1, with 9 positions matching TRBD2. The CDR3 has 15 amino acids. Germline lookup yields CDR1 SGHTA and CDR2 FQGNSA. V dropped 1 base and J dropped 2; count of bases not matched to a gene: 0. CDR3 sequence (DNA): TGTGCCAGCAGCTTAGGACTAGCGGCCTACAATGAGCAGTTCTTC. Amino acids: CASSLGLAAYNEQFF.

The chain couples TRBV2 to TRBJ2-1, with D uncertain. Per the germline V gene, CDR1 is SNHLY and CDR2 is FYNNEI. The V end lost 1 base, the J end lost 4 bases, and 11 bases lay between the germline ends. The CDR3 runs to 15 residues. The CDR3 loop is CASSEESVRYNEQFF. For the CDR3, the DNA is TGTGCCAGCAGTGAAGAAAGCGTAAGGTACAATGAGCAGTTCTTC. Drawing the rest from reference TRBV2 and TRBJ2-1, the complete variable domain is EPEVTQTPSHQVTQMGQEVILRCVPISNHLYFYWYRQILGQKVEFLVSFYNNEISEKSEIFDDQFSVERPDGSNFTLKIRSTKLEDSAMYFCASSEESVRYNEQFFGPGTRLTVL.

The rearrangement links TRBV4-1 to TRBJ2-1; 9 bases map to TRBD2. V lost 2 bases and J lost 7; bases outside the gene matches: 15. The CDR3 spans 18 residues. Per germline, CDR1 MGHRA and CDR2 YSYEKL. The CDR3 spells CASSQRLGAGGPRNEQFF. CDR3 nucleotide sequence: TGCGCCAGCAGCCAACGCCTGGGGGCGGGAGGGCCAAGGAATGAGCAGTTCTTC.

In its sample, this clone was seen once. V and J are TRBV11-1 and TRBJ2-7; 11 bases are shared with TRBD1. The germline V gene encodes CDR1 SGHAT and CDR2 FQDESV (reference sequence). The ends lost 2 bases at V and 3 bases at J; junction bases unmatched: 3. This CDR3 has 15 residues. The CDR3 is CASSLRTGGIYEQYF. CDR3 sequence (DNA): TGTGCCAGCAGCTTACGGACAGGGGGCATCTACGAGCAGTACTTC.

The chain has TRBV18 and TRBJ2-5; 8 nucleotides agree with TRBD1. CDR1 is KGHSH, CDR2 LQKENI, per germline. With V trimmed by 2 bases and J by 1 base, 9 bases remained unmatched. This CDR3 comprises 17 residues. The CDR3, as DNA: TGTGCCAGCTCACCAATCGGGGGAACAGGGGGCCAAGAGACCCAGTACTTC. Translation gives CASSPIGGTGGQETQYF. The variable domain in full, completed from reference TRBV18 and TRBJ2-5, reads NAGVMQNPRHLVRRRGQEARLRCSPMKGHSHVYWYRQLPEEGLKFMVYLQKENIIDESGMPKERFSAEFPKEGPSILRIQQVVRGDSAAYFCASSPIGGTGGQETQYFGPGTRLLVL.

CDR3 in DNA: TGCGCCAGCAGCAGAATACCCTCCCGGGACAGCACCTACGAGCAGTACTTC. Protein: CASSRIPSRDSTYEQYF. The chain couples TRBV5-1 to TRBJ2-5; 7 positions agree with TRBD1. The end of the DNA aligns better with TRBJ2-7, so the J call may be wrong. The germline V gene encodes CDR1 SGHRS and CDR2 YFSETQ. The CDR3 spans 17 residues.

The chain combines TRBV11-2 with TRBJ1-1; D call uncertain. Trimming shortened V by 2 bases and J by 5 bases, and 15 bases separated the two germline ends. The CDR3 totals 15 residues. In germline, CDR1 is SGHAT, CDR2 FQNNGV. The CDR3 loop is CASSLSRRGRTEAFF. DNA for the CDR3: TGTGCCAGCAGCTTAAGCAGGCGAGGAAGGACTGAAGCTTTCTTT.

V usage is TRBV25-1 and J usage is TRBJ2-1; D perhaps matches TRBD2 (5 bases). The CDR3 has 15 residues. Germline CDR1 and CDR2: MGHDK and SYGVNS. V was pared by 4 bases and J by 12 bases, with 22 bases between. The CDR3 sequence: CASSGPGVAIVRQFF. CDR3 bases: TGTGCCAGCAGTGGTCCCGGGGTGGCTATAGTCCGGCAGTTCTTC.

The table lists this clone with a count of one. The CDR3 loop reads CASSGQSTYEQYF. The CDR3 DNA sequence: TGTGCCAGCAGTGGACAGAGTACCTACGAGCAGTACTTC. The chain couples TRBV25-1 to TRBJ2-7, with a weak D call TRBD1 (5 bases). The CDR3 covers 13 residues. Trimming stripped 4 bases from V and 2 bases from J, with 9 bases between. Looked up from germline, CDR1 is MGHDK and CDR2 is SYGVNS.

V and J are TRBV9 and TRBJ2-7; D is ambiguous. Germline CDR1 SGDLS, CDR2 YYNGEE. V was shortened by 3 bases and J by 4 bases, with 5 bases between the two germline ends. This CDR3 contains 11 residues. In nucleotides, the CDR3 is TGTGCCAGCAGCGCCCTTTACGAGCAGTACTTC. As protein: CASSALYEQYF.

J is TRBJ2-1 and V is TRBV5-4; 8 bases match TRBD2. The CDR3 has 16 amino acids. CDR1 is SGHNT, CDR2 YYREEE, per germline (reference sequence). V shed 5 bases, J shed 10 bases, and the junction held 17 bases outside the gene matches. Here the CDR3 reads CASRPRSGSLHGEQFF. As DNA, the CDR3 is TGTGCCAGCAGACCCCGGAGCGGGAGCTTACATGGGGAGCAGTTCTTC.

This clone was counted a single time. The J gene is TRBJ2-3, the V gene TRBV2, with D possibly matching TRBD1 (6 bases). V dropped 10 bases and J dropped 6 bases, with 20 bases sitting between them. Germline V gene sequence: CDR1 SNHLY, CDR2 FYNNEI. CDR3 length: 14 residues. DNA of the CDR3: TGTGCCACCGCCGGGACCCCGACAGGCGATACGCAGTATTTT. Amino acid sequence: CATAGTPTGDTQYF.

This CDR3 reads CSARFIQEQYF. The CDR3 DNA follows: TGCAGTGCTAGGTTTATACAGGAGCAGTACTTC. The J gene is TRBJ2-7, the V gene TRBV20-1; D unclear. The ends were cut back, 3 bases at V and 7 bases at J, with 10 bases in the middle. In germline, CDR1 is DFQATT, CDR2 SNEGSKA (reference sequence). The CDR3 loop spans 11 amino acids.

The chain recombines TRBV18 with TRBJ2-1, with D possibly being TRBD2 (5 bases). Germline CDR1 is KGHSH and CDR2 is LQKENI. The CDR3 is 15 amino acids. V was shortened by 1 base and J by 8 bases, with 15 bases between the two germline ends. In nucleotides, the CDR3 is TGTGCCAGCTCACCACGAAATACCGGGGTCGATGAGCAGTTCTTC. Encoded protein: CASSPRNTGVDEQFF.

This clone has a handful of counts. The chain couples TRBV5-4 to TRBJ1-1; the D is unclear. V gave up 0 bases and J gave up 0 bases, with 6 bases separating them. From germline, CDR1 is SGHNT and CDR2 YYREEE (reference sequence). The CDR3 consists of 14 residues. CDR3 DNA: TGTGCCAGCAGCTTGGAACGGATGAACACTGAAGCTTTCTTT. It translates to CASSLERMNTEAFF.

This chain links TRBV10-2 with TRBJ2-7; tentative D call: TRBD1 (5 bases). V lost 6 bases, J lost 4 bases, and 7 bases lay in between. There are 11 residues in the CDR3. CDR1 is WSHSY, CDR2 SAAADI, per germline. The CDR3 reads CASSPGYEQYF. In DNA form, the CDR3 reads TGCGCCAGCAGCCCAGGGTACGAGCAGTACTTC.